This paragraph reports one TCR beta chain. TCRdb re-called the RACE reads with MiXCR, one entry per CDR3 protein. The repertoire holds some 350,000 distinct CDR3 sequences, with around 7% as singletons. The source of the sample is a study of human T cells and chemical hapten exposure. The CDR3 length is 16 residues. Germline values: CDR1 LGHNA, CDR2 YNFKEQ. Trimming at V came to 1 base and at J to 2 bases, leaving 7 bases not matched to a gene. Time point of the sample: patch test 1, 2 weeks after DPC sensitization. The treatment is: therapeutic diphenylcyclopropenone sensitization with weekly scalp DPC.

The gene calls are TRBV4-2 and TRBJ2-7; 8 bases map to TRBD2. The sample here was whole blood, taken in connection with sensitization to the hapten diphenylcyclopropenone (DPC). The TCR was taken from a woman between 18 and 29 years old with alopecia areata. Some clones in this sample may be carry-over from other donors' samples. In nucleotides, the CDR3 is TGTGCCAGCAGCCAAGCTTCGACAGCGGGGGCCTACGAGCAGTACTTC. This translates into CASSQASTAGAYEQYF.